This T cell receptor beta chain was obtained from a study of T cells in narcolepsy (dated by TCRdb to the late 2010s). About the full investigation: Healthy control donors were enrolled in the study alongside patients who had narcolepsy type 1 or type 2 (NT1, NT2). Autoreactive T cells targeting hypocretin neuron self-antigens (hypocretin, TRIB2) were sought in narcolepsy patients, and TCR Vbeta sequencing was used to track clonotypes in blood and CSF. General study outcomes and caveats: Patients and controls had comparable numbers of sequenced blood memory CD4+ clonotypes, averaging about 40,000 and 33,000, respectively. HCRT-specific and TRIB2-specific autoreactive clonotypes were highlighted in plots that compared CD4+ T cell clonotypes in CSF versus blood from the same patient. Autoreactive clonotypes were reported to be detected serially in the blood of the same patients and of different patients, but not in the blood of healthy controls. No sequences matching autoreactive T cell clones were present in some of the blood memory CD4+ repertoires from patients and controls.

Library prep was done by the immunoSEQ multiplex PCR assay. TCRdb provides this immuneACCESS table in a form limited to in-frame rearrangements. Some clones are lacking; in checked studies, under half of them reflect an unresolved V gene, and why the rest are absent is not known. This sample lists about 32,000 clones; 65% to 85% were detected once. Roughly 4% of the sample goes to the ten largest clones. Memory CD4+ T cells were sorted ex vivo from peripheral blood of narcolepsy patients and healthy controls for TCR Vbeta sequencing. Worth noting for this clone: The clone's antigen remains unknown. Base qualities are not provided; no much larger clone lies one nucleotide away.

The germline V gene (reference sequence) yields MNHEY for CDR1 and SMNVEV for CDR2. The CDR3 covers 16 residues, taking in both the cysteine and the phenylalanine. The DNA shown is the 48-base CDR3, in frame from base 1. V loses 7 bases at its end and J loses 3 bases; junction bases beyond the gene matches: 9. Sequencing was carried out using memory (CD45RA-) CD4+ T cells from blood. Sample cell subset or site, as interpreted from the label and publication: memory T cells sorted ex vivo from peripheral blood. This receptor was identified in a human donor in good health. The V and J segments used are TRBV27 and TRBJ2-7; TRBD2 matches 13 bases in the middle. The sequenced DNA is TGTGCCAGCACAAAACGAACTAGCGGGAGGGTCTACGAGCAGTACTTC. This encodes CASTKRTSGRVYEQYF.